This entry is about one T cell receptor beta chain. Its antigen is not known. This record comes from a study of beta chain features in type 1 diabetes. Study observations and caveats: Researchers reported that naive, central memory and Treg TCRB repertoires appeared more similar in patients than in healthy donors. The study found fewer insertions and more deletions at VDJ junctions in type 1 diabetes patients. TCRB CDR3s were moderately but significantly shorter in Type 1 diabetes patients in all four CD4+ subsets.

The sequenced template was cDNA made from the entire isolated RNA. Profiled with immunoSEQ multiplex PCR; TCRdb holds only in-frame clones, not every one. The table lists 640,000 or so clones, around 15% of them singletons. The clonotype originates from a man aged 18 to 35 with type 1 diabetes. The material sequenced was naive CD4+ T cells from blood.

The CDR3 nucleotides read TGCGCCAGCAGCTCCGAAGCTAACTATGGCTACACCTTC. This gives the protein CASSSEANYGYTF. This rearrangement joins TRBV5-1 to TRBJ1-2; no clear D gene. Trimming cost V 3 bases and J 0 bases, with 6 bases left between them. Germline V gene lookup returns CDR1 SGHRS and CDR2 YFSETQ. This CDR3 comprises 13 residues.